A selection of T cell receptor beta chains follows, all from one sample in a study of memory CD4+ T cells and cytomegalovirus serostatus. TCRdb's table, derived via immunoSEQ multiplex PCR, lists solely in-frame clones and lacks some. Of approximately 44,000 clones listed, approximately 80% were seen once; the top ten hold roughly 6.7%. Sequenced sample: memory CD4+ T cells from blood. Every receptor here comes from an adult in good health and CMV-seronegative. Both conserved end residues are part of each CDR3. Each record gives: clone size, V gene, CDR3 length, J gene, D gene, CDR3 protein, CDR3 DNA. The D gene is left open where the match is weak. Where a row states a size, it is once, few, many or the class of an expanded clone; other rows omit it.

-,TRBV5-1,14,TRBJ2-3,TRBD2,CASGTSGSTDTQYF,TGCGCCAGCGGGACTAGCGGGAGCACAGATACGCAGTATTTT
-,TRBV27,15,TRBJ2-6,-,CASSPQGYGANVLTF,TGTGCCAGCAGTCCTCAGGGGTATGGGGCCAACGTCCTGACTTTC
-,TRBV27,16,TRBJ1-4,-,CASSLDRTSTNEKLFF,TGTGCCAGCAGCCTGGACAGAACATCAACTAATGAAAAACTGTTTTTT
-,TRBV28,17,TRBJ1-1,TRBD1,CASSFGQGKRENTEAFF,TGTGCCAGCAGTTTTGGACAGGGGAAAAGGGAAAACACTGAAGCTTTCTTT
-,TRBV14,15,TRBJ1-4,-,CASSPLRGGGEKLFF,TGTGCCAGCAGCCCGCTCAGGGGAGGGGGTGAAAAACTGTTTTTT
-,TRBV7-9,14,TRBJ2-1,TRBD1,CASSFQTGRIEQFF,TGTGCCAGCAGCTTCCAGACAGGGCGGATTGAGCAGTTCTTC
once,TRBV18,17,TRBJ2-1,-,CASGERGDLSSYNEQFF,TGTGCCAGCGGTGAAAGAGGGGACCTTAGCTCCTACAATGAGCAGTTCTTC
-,TRBV29-1,15,TRBJ2-1,TRBD2,CSAGREGLPNNEQFF,TGCAGCGCCGGTAGGGAGGGCCTTCCTAACAATGAGCAGTTCTTC
-,TRBV6-5,14,TRBJ1-1,TRBD1,CASSRMTGGTEAFF,TGTGCCAGCAGTCGTATGACAGGGGGCACTGAAGCTTTCTTT
once,TRBV29-1,12,TRBJ1-4,-,CSVGLSNEKLFF,TGCAGCGTGGGACTGAGTAATGAAAAACTGTTTTTT
-,TRBV6-1,16,TRBJ2-1,-,CASSEAKFLYRNEQFF,TGTGCCAGCAGTGAAGCAAAGTTTCTATATAGGAATGAGCAGTTCTTC
-,TRBV7-2,15,TRBJ2-7,-,CASSEGHGGLYEQYF,TGTGCCAGCAGCGAAGGTCACGGGGGACTGTACGAGCAGTACTTC
-,TRBV23-1,13,TRBJ2-3,-,CASSQSRVDTQYF,TGCGCCAGCAGTCAATCGAGGGTGGATACGCAGTATTTT
-,TRBV2,12,TRBJ1-2,-,CASRWAADGYTF,TGTGCCAGCAGGTGGGCGGCTGATGGCTACACCTTC
once,TRBV7-6,15,TRBJ1-1,-,CASTPRAGGGTEAFF,TGTGCCAGCACCCCCAGGGCAGGAGGGGGGACTGAAGCTTTCTTT
-,TRBV29-1,14,TRBJ2-3,-,CSAPGRVSTDTQYF,TGCAGCGCTCCGGGCAGGGTTAGCACAGATACGCAGTATTTT
-,TRBV7-9,15,TRBJ2-1,-,CASSPWGSSYNEQFF,TGTGCCAGCAGCCCGTGGGGAAGCTCCTACAATGAGCAGTTCTTC
-,TRBV6-6,12,TRBJ2-7,-,CASSPASYEQYF,TGTGCCAGCAGTCCGGCGTCCTACGAGCAGTACTTC
-,TRBV6-5,14,TRBJ2-7,-,CASSSGQGSYEQYF,TGTGCCAGCAGTTCGGGACAAGGTTCCTACGAGCAGTACTTC
-,TRBV10-3,16,TRBJ2-2,TRBD1,CAISGQGGSNTGELFF,TGTGCCATCAGTGGACAGGGGGGCTCGAACACCGGGGAGCTGTTTTTT
-,TRBV28,13,TRBJ1-1,-,CASSLPGMTEAFF,TGTGCCAGCAGTTTGCCAGGCATGACTGAAGCTTTCTTT
medium-sized,TRBV11-2,16,TRBJ1-1,TRBD1,CASSLDTGGVNTEAFF,TGTGCCAGCAGCTTAGATACAGGGGGAGTGAACACTGAAGCTTTCTTT
-,TRBV5-1,15,TRBJ2-1,TRBD2,CASSLRAGGNNEQFF,TGCGCCAGCAGCCTAAGGGCGGGAGGCAACAATGAGCAGTTCTTC
-,TRBV9,15,TRBJ2-5,TRBD2,CASSASSGSWETQYF,TGTGCCAGCAGCGCGTCTAGCGGGAGTTGGGAGACCCAGTACTTC
-,TRBV11-2,15,TRBJ1-5,-,CASSLGAGNNQPQHF,TGTGCCAGCAGCTTAGGGGCAGGGAACAATCAGCCCCAGCATTTT
-,TRBV9,15,TRBJ2-2,TRBD2,CASSVVGLAGGELFF,TGTGCCAGCAGCGTAGTCGGACTAGCGGGAGGGGAGCTGTTTTTT
-,TRBV6-6,15,TRBJ2-2,-,CASSWTPPNTGELFF,TGTGCCAGCAGCTGGACTCCCCCTAACACCGGGGAGCTGTTTTTT
-,TRBV4-3,20,TRBJ2-2,TRBD2,CASSQDYGSGSEVGTGELFF,TGCGCCAGCAGCCAAGATTATGGTAGCGGGAGCGAAGTCGGGACCGGGGAGCTGTTTTTT
few,TRBV7-2,14,TRBJ2-7,-,CASSRRGLGGEQYF,TGTGCCAGCAGCCGGCGCGGGCTAGGGGGGGAGCAGTACTTC
-,TRBV7-8,16,TRBJ1-1,-,CASSRSRGGLSSEAFF,TGTGCCAGCAGCCGGAGCCGCGGGGGCCTCAGTAGTGAAGCTTTCTTT
few,TRBV7-9,13,TRBJ2-7,TRBD1,CASSASGTGGLYF,TGTGCCAGCAGCGCCTCCGGGACAGGGGGACTGTACTTC
-,TRBV5-1,13,TRBJ1-5,-,CASSPGSNQPQHF,TGCGCCAGCAGCCCCGGGAGTAATCAGCCCCAGCATTTT
-,TRBV27,13,TRBJ1-5,-,CASSFHGNQPQHF,TGTGCCAGCAGTTTCCACGGGAATCAGCCCCAGCATTTT
once,TRBV2,13,TRBJ2-5,-,CASSASNGGTQYF,TGTGCCAGCAGTGCGTCGAACGGAGGGACCCAGTACTTC
few,TRBV7-2,14,TRBJ2-7,-,CASRRDSYSYEQYF,TGTGCCAGCAGGCGGGACTCCTATTCCTACGAGCAGTACTTC
-,TRBV5-4,16,TRBJ2-3,-,CASSQSHNGGTDTQYF,TGTGCCAGCTCCCAAAGCCATAACGGCGGCACAGATACGCAGTATTTT
-,TRBV5-1,15,TRBJ2-7,TRBD2,CASSLTGTTEGEQYF,TGCGCCAGCAGCTTGACCGGGACTACCGAGGGAGAGCAGTACTTC